This T cell receptor (beta chain) was sequenced in a study of T cell responses to AZD1222 COVID-19 vaccine. General study findings and limits: Clonal diversity may have been underestimated, and the donors were mostly white British, with more females than males. Baseline antibody screening turned up just five to seven seropositive AZD1222 recipients.

The CDR3 length is 13 residues. Trimming pared 2 bases from V and 6 bases from J, leaving 10 bases between. Germline V gene data show CDR1 as PRHDT and CDR2 as FYEKMQ (reference sequence). Repertoires were generated with immunoSEQ multiplex PCR, while TCRdb's copy carries only in-frame clones and drops some. The table records around 33,000 clones, roughly nine tenths of them present only once. Only one count was recorded for this clone. Its antigen is as yet unknown. The specimen was peripheral blood, collected on day 0 of AZD1222 vaccination. The origin of this receptor is an adult in good health. This chain joins TRBV13 and TRBJ1-2, with D uncertain. The CDR3 nucleotides are TGTGCCAGCAGCTTAAACCAAGGCCATGGCTACACCTTC. This gives the protein CASSLNQGHGYTF.